These 18 T cell receptor beta chains originate from one sample sequenced in a study of blood T cell repertoires in COVID-19. Produced via immunoSEQ multiplex PCR; TCRdb's table is partial and in-frame only. The profile shows over 90,000 clones, roughly nine tenths of them singletons. Sequencing was done on a sample of peripheral blood. The receptors stem from a woman aged 70-85 years with acute or convalescent COVID-19.

The V call is TRBV30, the J call TRBJ1-5, with 7 bases identical to TRBD1. V shed 1 base, J shed 5 bases, and the junction held 11 bases outside the gene matches. The CDR3 totals 16 residues. The V gene's germline CDR1 is GTSNPN and CDR2 SVGIG (reference sequence). CDR3 DNA sequence: TGTGCCTGGAGTGGGCGAGGGGGCAGGGGGGATCAGCCCCAGCATTTT. It codes for CAWSGRGGRGDQPQHF.

The V call is TRBV19, the J call TRBJ1-1, with D tentatively TRBD1 (6 bases). This CDR3 comprises 15 residues. Between the trimmed V and J ends, which lost 3 bases and 1 base, there was a span of 12 bases. Germline CDR1 LNHDA, CDR2 SQIVND (reference sequence). CDR3 DNA: TGTGCCAGTAGTATCGACAGGCCAACGAACACTGAAGCTTTCTTT. Translated, it gives CASSIDRPTNTEAFF.

V gene TRBV6-5 combines with J gene TRBJ1-6, with 7 bases lining up with TRBD1. Germline V gives CDR1 MNHEY, CDR2 SVGAGI. The V segment lost 8 bases and the J segment 7 bases; nucleotides outside the gene matches: 11. The CDR3 contains 15 residues. CDR3 nucleotides: TGTGCCAGCTTAACCTCCGGGACAGCAAATTCACCCCTCCACTTT. Translation: CASLTSGTANSPLHF.

In DNA, the CDR3 is TGTGCCAGCAGCTCGGGGACTAGCGGGGTTTTAGGGGGAGAGCAGTACGTC. Its protein product is CASSSGTSGVLGGEQYV. V and J are TRBV5-5 and TRBJ2-7, with 13 bases identical to TRBD2. V lost 3 bases, J lost 7 bases, and 13 bases stayed unmatched. The CDR3 has 17 residues. CDR1 and CDR2 from the germline V gene are SGHKS and YYEKEE (reference sequence).

In DNA form, the CDR3 reads TGTGCCAGCAAGGCTCGGGGTGGCTCTAGCTACGAGCAGTACTTC. Translating it yields CASKARGGSSYEQYF. The chain uses TRBV6-5 and TRBJ2-7, with a possible D match to TRBD2 (5 bases). Germline loops: CDR1 MNHEY, CDR2 SVGAGI. CDR3 length: 15 residues. Trimming left V 7 bases short and J 3 bases short, with 19 bases between.

This chain connects TRBV5-4 to TRBJ1-2; 7 positions match TRBD1. The CDR3 totals 13 residues. The V and J ends lost 4 bases and 4 bases, in that order; junction bases with no gene match: 4. Germline V gene sequence: CDR1 SGHNT, CDR2 YYREEE (reference sequence). CDR3 in amino acids: CASSETGSYGYTF. DNA of the CDR3: TGTGCCAGCAGCGAGACAGGGTCCTATGGCTACACCTTC.

The chain recombines TRBV5-1 with TRBJ2-1; TRBD2 is a possible D gene (6 bases). Germline lookup yields CDR1 SGHRS and CDR2 YFSETQ. The CDR3 consists of 16 residues. V lost 3 bases and J lost 6, with 19 bases in between. The CDR3 reads CASSYETSIGSNEQFF. For the CDR3, the DNA is TGCGCCAGCAGCTACGAGACTAGTATCGGCTCCAATGAGCAGTTCTTC.

This clone was seen once. The chain links TRBV24-1 to TRBJ2-1; D gene ambiguous. Germline V gene sequence: CDR1 KGHDR, CDR2 SFDVKD. The CDR3 is 15 amino acids. With 3 bases removed from V and 3 bases from J, the gap between germline ends came to 11 bases. This CDR3 reads CATSDGSIVYNEQFF. The CDR3 bases are TGTGCCACCAGTGATGGCTCCATCGTCTACAATGAGCAGTTCTTC.

The rearrangement links TRBV6-5 to TRBJ2-5, with 9 nucleotides matching TRBD2. This CDR3 region has 14 residues. V was pared by 7 bases and J by 4 bases, with 7 bases of the junction left unmatched. Germline V gene lookup returns CDR1 MNHEY and CDR2 SVGAGI. CDR3 coding DNA: TGTGCCAGCATTGGTAGCGGGGGAGTAGAGACCCAGTACTTC. Translation gives CASIGSGGVETQYF.

Written as DNA, the CDR3 is TGTGCCAGCAGTTTATCTCCGGGAGGGACCTACGAGCAGTACTTC. Encoded protein: CASSLSPGGTYEQYF. The rearrangement joins TRBV28 to TRBJ2-7, with 8 positions matching TRBD2. Trimming at V came to 1 base and at J to 2 bases, leaving 4 bases not matched to a gene. The CDR3 totals 15 residues. Germline V gene sequence: CDR1 MDHEN, CDR2 SYDVKM.

The chain carries TRBV5-6 and TRBJ1-1; 8 nucleotides agree with TRBD1. CDR3 length equals 15 residues. With 1 base clipped from V and 4 bases from J, the junction kept 6 bases outside the gene matches. CDR1 and CDR2 from the germline V gene are SGHDT and YYEEEE. The CDR3 DNA follows: TGTGCCAGCAGCTTGCAGGGGGCGAGGAGCACTGAAGCTTTCTTT. Its protein product is CASSLQGARSTEAFF.

This clone was found a few times. This chain links TRBV28 with TRBJ2-1, with a tentative D call TRBD2 (6 bases). Germline CDR1 MDHEN, CDR2 SYDVKM. Trimming left V 3 bases short and J 9 bases short, with 15 bases between. The CDR3 has 14 amino acids. DNA of the CDR3: TGTGCCAGCAGTTTCTGGAGGGCAGAAGGTGAGCAGTTCTTC. It is translated as CASSFWRAEGEQFF.

The V and J genes are TRBV27 and TRBJ2-7; TRBD1 matches 7 bases. Looked up from germline, CDR1 is MNHEY and CDR2 is SMNVEV (reference sequence). The V and J ends lost 4 bases and 2 bases, in that order; junction bases with no gene match: 8. The CDR3 has 15 residues. The CDR3 DNA reads as TGTGCCAGCAGTTCAGGCCGGGACAGAACCTACGAGCAGTACGTC. This translates into CASSSGRDRTYEQYV.

The chain has TRBV3-1 (or the pseudogene TRBV3-2) and TRBJ1-2, with D possibly matching TRBD1 (5 bases). V lost 1 base and J 7 bases, leaving 13 bases between the germline ends. Germline CDR1 is LGHDT and CDR2 is YNNKEL (reference sequence). The CDR3 sequence is 14 residues long. In DNA form, the CDR3 reads TGTGCCAGCAGCCAAGTGCAGGCCCAGGGTGGCTACACCTTC. This codes for CASSQVQAQGGYTF.

The J gene is TRBJ1-2, the V gene TRBV28; 7 nucleotides line up with TRBD1. The length of the CDR3 is 16 residues. Germline V gives CDR1 MDHEN, CDR2 SYDVKM. Trimming removed 0 bases from V and 7 bases from J; junction bases left unmatched: 11. Here the CDR3 reads CASSLWGGDRASGYTF. Here the CDR3 DNA reads TGTGCCAGCAGTTTATGGGGGGGAGACAGGGCTTCTGGCTACACCTTC.

V is TRBV27 and J is TRBJ1-6; 10 nucleotides match TRBD1. The germline CDR1 and CDR2 sequences are MNHEY and SMNVEV (reference sequence). The CDR3 runs 15 residues. The trim removed 4 bases at V and 9 bases at J, leaving 6 bases unmatched. As DNA, the CDR3 is TGTGCCAGCAGTTCAACGGGACAGGGGATTTCACCCCTCCACTTT. Its translation is CASSSTGQGISPLHF.

The V call is TRBV19, the J call TRBJ1-5; tentative D call: TRBD1 (6 bases). Trimming cost V 2 bases and J 0 bases, with 17 bases left between them. The CDR3 extends over 18 amino acids. Germline V lookup: CDR1 LNHDA, CDR2 SQIVND (reference sequence). CDR3 sequence (DNA): TGTGCCAGTAGTATACAGGGTTCGGGGGGCAATAGCAATCAGCCCCAGCATTTT. It codes for CASSIQGSGGNSNQPQHF.

This clone appeared once. The chain carries TRBV5-1 and TRBJ2-2, with 10 positions matching TRBD2. Trimming at V came to 3 bases and at J to 0 bases, leaving 5 bases not matched to a gene. CDR1 and CDR2 (germline): SGHRS, YFSETQ. CDR3 length: 17 amino acids. DNA of the CDR3: TGCGCCAGCAGCTCCGGGACTAGCGTGACGAACACCGGGGAGCTGTTTTTT. Amino acids: CASSSGTSVTNTGELFF.